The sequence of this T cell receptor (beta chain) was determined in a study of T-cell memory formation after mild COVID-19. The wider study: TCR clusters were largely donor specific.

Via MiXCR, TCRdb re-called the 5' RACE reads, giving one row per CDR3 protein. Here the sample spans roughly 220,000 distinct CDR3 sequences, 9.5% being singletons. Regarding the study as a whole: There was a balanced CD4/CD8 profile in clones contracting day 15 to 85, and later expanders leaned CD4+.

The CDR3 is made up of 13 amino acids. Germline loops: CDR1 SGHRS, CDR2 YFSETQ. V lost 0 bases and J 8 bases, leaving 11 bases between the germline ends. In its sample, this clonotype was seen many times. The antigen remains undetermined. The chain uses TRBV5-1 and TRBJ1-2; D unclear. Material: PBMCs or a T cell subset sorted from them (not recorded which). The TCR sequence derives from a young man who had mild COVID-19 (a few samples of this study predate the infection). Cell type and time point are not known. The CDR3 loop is CASSLEEGRGYTF. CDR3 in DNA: TGCGCCAGCAGCTTGGAGGAAGGGAGAGGCTACACCTTC.